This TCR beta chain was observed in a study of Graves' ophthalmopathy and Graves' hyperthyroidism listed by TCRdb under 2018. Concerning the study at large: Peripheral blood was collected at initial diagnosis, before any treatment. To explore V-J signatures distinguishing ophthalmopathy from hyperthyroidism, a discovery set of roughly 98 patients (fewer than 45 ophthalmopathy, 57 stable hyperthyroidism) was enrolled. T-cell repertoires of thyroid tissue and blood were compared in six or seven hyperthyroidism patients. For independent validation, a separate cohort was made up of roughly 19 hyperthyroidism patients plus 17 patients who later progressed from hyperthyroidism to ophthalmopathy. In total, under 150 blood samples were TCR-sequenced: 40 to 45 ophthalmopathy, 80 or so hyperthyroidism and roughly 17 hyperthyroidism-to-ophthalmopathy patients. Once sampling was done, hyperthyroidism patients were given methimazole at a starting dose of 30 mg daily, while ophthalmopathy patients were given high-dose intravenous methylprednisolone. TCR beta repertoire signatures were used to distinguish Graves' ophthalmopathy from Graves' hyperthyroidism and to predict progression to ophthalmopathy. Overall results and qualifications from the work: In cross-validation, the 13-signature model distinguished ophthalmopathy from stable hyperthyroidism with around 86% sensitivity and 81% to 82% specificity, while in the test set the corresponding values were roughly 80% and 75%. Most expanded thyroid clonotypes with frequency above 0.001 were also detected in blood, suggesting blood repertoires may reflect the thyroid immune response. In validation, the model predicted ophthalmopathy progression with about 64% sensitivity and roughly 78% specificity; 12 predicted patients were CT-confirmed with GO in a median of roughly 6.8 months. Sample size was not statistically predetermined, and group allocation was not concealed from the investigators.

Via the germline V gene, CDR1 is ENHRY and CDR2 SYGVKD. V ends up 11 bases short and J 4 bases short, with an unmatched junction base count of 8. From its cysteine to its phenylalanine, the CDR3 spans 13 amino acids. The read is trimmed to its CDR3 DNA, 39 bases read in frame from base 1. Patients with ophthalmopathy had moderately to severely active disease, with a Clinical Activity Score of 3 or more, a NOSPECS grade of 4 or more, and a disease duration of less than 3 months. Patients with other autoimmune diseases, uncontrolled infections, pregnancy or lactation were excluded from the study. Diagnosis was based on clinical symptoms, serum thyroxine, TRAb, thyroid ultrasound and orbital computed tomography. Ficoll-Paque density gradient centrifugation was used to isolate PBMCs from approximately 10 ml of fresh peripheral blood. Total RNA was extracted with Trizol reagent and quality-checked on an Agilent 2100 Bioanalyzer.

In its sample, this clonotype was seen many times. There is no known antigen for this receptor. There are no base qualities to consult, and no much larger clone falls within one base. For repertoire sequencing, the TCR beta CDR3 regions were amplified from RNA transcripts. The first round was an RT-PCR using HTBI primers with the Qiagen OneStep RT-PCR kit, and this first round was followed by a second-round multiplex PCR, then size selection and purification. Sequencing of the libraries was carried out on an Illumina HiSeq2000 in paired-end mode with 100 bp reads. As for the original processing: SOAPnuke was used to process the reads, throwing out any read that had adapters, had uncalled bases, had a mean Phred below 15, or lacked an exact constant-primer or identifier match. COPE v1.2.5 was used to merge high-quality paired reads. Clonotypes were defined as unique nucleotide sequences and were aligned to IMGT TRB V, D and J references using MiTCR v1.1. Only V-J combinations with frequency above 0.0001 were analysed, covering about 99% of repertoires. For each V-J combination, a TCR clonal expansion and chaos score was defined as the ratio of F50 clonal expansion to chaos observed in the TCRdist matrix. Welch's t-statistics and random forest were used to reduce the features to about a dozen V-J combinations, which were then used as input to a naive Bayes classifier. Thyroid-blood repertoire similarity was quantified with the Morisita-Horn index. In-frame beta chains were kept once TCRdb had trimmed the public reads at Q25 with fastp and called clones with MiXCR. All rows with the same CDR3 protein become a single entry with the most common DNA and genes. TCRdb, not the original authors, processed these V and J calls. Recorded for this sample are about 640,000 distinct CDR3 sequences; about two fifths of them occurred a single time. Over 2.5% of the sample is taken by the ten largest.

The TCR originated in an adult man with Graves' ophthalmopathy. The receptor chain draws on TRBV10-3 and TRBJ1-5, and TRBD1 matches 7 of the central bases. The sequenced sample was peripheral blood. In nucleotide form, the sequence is TGTGCCGGGGGGGGACAGCTAAATCAGCCCCAGCATTTT. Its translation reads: CAGGGQLNQPQHF.